This T cell receptor (beta chain) stems from a study of blood T cell repertoires in COVID-19. Across the whole study: Material from acute and convalescent COVID-19 was sourced from the United States, Italy and Spain. Sources were T cells, B-cell-depleted T cells, or PBMCs; the material itself was cDNA or gDNA.

Germline CDR1 LNHNV, CDR2 YYDKDF (reference sequence). The ends lost 3 bases at V and 2 bases at J; junction bases unmatched: 7. The CDR3 extends over 15 amino acids. Source study methods: Quantification of nucleated cells was approximated via reference gene primer amplification. Profiling relied on immunoSEQ multiplex PCR, and the TCRdb table lists in-frame clones only, not all of them. The V and J calls and clone size were taken over from that table, and D and trimming were inferred from the DNA. The sample has about 95,000 clones, around 87% seen once. The source material was peripheral blood. V is TRBV15 and J is TRBJ2-7; 7 bases match TRBD1. This sequence was found in a human donor in a cohort sampled during active COVID-19. In DNA, the CDR3 is TGTGCCACCAGCAGGGACCCGGGACAGACCTACGAGCAGTACTTC. It specifies CATSRDPGQTYEQYF.